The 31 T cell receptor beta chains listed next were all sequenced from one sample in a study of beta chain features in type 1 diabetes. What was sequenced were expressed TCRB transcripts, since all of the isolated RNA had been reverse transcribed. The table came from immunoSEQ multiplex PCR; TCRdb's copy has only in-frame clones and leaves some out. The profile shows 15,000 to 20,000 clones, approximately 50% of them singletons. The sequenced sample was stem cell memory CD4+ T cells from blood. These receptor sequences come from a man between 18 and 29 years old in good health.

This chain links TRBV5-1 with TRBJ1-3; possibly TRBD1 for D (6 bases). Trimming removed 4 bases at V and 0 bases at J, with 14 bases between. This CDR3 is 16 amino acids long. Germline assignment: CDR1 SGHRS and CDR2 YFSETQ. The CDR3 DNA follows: TGCGCCAGCAGCCCTGATGGACAGATCTCTGGAAACACCATATATTTT. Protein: CASSPDGQISGNTIYF.

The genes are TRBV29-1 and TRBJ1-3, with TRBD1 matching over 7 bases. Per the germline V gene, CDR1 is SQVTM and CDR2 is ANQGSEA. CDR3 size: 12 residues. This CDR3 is CNAKTGGNTIYF. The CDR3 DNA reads TGCAACGCCAAGACAGGGGGAAACACCATATATTTT.

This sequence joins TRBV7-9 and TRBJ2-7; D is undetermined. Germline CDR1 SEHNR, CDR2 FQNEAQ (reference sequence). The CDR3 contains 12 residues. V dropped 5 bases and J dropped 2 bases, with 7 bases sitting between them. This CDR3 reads CASSRTTYEQYF. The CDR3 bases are TGTGCCAGCAGCCGCACTACCTACGAGCAGTACTTC.

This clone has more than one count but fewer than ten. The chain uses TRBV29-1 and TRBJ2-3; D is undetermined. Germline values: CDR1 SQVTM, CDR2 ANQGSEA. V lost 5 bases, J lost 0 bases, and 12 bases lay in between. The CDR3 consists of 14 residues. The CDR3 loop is CSVRSGGSTDTQYF. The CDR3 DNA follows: TGCAGCGTTCGTAGTGGCGGAAGCACAGATACGCAGTATTTT.

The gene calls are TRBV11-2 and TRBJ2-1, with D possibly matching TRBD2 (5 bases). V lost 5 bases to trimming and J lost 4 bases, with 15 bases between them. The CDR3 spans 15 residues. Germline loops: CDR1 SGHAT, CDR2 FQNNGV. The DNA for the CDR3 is TGTGCCAGCAGCCGAATCGCGGGCAGTTACAATGAGCAGTTCTTC. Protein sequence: CASSRIAGSYNEQFF.

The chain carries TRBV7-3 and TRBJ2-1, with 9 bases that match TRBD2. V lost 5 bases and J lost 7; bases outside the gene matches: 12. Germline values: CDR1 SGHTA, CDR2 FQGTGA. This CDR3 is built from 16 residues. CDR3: CASSAAATSGLNEQFF. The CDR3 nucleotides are TGTGCCAGCAGCGCCGCCGCAACTAGCGGGCTTAATGAGCAGTTCTTC. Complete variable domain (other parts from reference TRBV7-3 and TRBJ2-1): GAGVSQTPSNKVTEKGKYVELRCDPISGHTALYWYRQSLGQGPEFLIYFQGTGAADDSGLPNDRFFAVRPEGSVSTLKIQRTERGDSAVYLCASSAAATSGLNEQFFGPGTRLTVL.

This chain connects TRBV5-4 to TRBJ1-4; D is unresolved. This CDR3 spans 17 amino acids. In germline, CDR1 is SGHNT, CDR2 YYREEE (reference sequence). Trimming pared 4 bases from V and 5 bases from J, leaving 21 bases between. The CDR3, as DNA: TGTGCCAGCAGCCAAGACGGAAGAGTGACAATGAATGAAAAACTGTTTTTT. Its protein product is CASSQDGRVTMNEKLFF.

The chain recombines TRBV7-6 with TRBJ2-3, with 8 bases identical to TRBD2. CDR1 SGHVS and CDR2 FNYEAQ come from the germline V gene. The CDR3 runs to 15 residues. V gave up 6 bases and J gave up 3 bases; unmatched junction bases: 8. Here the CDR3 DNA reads TGTGCCAGCAGTGGAAGCGGGAGTCATACAGATACGCAGTATTTT. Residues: CASSGSGSHTDTQYF.

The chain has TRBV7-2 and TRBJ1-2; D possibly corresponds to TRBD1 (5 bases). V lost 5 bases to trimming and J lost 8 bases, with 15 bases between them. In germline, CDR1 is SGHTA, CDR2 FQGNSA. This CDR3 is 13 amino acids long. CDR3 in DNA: TGTGCCAGCAGCACGGGACTTGCGGGAGGCTACACCTTC. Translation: CASSTGLAGGYTF.

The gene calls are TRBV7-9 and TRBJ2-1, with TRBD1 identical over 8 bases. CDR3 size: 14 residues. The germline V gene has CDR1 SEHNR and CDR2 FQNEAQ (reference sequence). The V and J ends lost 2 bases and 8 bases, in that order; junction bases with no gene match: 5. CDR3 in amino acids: CASSLRQGIDEQFF. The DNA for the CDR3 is TGTGCCAGCAGCTTAAGACAGGGGATTGATGAGCAGTTCTTC.

The DNA for the CDR3 is TGTGCCAGCTCACCAGGGGCAGAACGTTACGAGCAGTACTTC. It is translated as CASSPGAERYEQYF. The rearrangement links TRBV18 to TRBJ2-7, with D maybe TRBD1 (5 bases). The V gene lost 2 bases and the J gene lost 4 bases, with 12 bases spanning the gap. The CDR3 has 14 residues. CDR1 KGHSH and CDR2 LQKENI come from the germline V gene.

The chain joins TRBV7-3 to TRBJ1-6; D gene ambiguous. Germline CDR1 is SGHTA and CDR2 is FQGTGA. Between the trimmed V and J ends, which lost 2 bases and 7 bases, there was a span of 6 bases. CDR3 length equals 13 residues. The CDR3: CASSLWLNSPLHF. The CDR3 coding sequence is TGTGCCAGCAGCTTATGGCTGAATTCACCCCTCCACTTT.

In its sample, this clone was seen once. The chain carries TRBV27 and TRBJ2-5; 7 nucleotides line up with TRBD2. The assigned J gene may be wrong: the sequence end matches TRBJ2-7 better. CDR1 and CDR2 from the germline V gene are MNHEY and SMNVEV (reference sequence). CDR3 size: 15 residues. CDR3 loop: CASSRPSGAIYEQYF. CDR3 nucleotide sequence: TGTGCCAGCAGCCGCCCAAGCGGGGCTATCTACGAGCAGTACTTC.

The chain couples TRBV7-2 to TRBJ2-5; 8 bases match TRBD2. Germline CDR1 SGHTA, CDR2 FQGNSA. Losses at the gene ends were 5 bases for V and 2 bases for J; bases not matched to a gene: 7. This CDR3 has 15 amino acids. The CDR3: CASSPLRGVQETQYF. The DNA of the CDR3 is TGTGCCAGCAGCCCCCTGCGGGGGGTGCAAGAGACCCAGTACTTC.

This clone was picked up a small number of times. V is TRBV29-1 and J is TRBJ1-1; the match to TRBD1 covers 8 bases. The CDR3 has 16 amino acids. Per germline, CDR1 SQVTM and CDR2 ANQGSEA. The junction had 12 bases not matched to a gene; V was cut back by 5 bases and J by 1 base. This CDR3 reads CSVPAGQGRWNTEAFF. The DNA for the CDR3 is TGCAGCGTTCCAGCCGGACAGGGACGGTGGAACACTGAAGCTTTCTTT.

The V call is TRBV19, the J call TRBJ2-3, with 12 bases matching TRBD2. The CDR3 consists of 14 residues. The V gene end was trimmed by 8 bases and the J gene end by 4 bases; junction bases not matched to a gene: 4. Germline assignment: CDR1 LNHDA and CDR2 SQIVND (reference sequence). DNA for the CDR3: TGTGCCAGTCGGACTAGCGGGAATTCAGATACGCAGTATTTT. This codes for CASRTSGNSDTQYF.

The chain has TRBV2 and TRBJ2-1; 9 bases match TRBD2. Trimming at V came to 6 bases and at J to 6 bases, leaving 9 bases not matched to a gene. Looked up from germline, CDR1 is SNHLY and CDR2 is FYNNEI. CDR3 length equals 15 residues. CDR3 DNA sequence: TGTGCCAGCAGGATTCTAGCGGGGTCCGTCAATGAGCAGTTCTTC. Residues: CASRILAGSVNEQFF.

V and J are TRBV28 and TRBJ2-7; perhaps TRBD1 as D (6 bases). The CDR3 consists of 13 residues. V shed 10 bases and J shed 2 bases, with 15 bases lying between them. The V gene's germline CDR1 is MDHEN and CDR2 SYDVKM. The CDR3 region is CATQRQVTYEQYF. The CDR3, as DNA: TGTGCCACCCAAAGACAGGTTACCTACGAGCAGTACTTC.

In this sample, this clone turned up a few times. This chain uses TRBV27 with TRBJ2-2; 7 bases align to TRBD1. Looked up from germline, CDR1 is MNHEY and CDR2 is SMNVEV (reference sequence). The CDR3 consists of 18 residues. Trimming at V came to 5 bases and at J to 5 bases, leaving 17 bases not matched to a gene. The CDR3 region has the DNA TGTGCCAGCAGTCCCCCGGTATATAGACAGGGTTTGACCGGGGAGCTGTTTTTT. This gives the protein CASSPPVYRQGLTGELFF.

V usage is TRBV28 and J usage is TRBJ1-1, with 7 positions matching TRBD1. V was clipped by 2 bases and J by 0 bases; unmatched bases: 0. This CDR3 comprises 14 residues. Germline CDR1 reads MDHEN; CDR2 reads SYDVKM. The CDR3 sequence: CASSLQGVNTEAFF. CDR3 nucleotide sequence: TGTGCCAGCAGTTTACAGGGGGTGAACACTGAAGCTTTCTTT.

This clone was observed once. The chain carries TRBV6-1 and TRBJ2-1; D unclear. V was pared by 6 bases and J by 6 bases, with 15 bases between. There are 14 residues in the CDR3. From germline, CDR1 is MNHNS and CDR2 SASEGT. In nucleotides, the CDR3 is TGTGCCAGCAGGGCAGGTCTCTCTTCCAATGAGCAGTTCTTC. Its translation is CASRAGLSSNEQFF.

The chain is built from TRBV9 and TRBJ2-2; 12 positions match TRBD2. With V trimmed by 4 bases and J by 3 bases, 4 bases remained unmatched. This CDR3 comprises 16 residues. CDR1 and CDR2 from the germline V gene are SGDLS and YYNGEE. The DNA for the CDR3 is TGTGCCAGCAGCCCGACTAGCGGGGGATACACCGGGGAGCTGTTTTTT. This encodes CASSPTSGGYTGELFF.

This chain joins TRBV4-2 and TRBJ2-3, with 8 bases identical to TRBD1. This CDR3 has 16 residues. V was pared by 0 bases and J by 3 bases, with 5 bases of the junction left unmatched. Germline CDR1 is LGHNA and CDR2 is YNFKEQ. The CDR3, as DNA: TGTGCCAGCAGCCAAGATCCGACAGGGGTGACAGATACGCAGTATTTT. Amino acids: CASSQDPTGVTDTQYF.

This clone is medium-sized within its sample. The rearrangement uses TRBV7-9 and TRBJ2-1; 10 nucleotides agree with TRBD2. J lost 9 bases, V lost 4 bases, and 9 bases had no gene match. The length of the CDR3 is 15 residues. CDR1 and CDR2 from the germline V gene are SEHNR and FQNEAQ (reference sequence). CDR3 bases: TGTGCCAGCAGCTGGAGCGGGGGGGCCGGCGGTGAGCAGTTCTTC. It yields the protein CASSWSGGAGGEQFF.

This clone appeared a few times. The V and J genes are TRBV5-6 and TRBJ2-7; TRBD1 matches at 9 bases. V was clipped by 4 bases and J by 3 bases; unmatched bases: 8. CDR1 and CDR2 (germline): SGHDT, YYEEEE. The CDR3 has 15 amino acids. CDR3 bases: TGTGCCAGCAGCACCTGGGACAGGGTTATCTACGAGCAGTACTTC. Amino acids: CASSTWDRVIYEQYF.

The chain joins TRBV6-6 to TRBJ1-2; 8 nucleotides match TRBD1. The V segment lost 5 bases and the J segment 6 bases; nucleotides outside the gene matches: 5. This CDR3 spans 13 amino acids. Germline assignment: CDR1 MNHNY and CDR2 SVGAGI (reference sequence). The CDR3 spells CASSKRTGHGYTF. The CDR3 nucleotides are TGTGCCAGCAGTAAGCGGACAGGGCATGGCTACACCTTC.

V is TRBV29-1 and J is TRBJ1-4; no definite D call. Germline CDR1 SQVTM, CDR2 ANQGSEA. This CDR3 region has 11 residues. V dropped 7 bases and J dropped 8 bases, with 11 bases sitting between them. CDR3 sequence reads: CSAGSMEKLFF. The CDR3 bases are TGCAGCGCCGGGTCCATGGAAAAACTGTTTTTT.

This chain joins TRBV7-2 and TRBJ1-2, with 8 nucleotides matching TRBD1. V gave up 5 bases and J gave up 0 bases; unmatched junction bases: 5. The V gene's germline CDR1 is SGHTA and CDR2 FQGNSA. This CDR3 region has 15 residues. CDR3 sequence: CASSLDRGANYGYTF. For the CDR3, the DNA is TGTGCCAGCAGCCTCGACAGGGGAGCTAACTATGGCTACACCTTC.

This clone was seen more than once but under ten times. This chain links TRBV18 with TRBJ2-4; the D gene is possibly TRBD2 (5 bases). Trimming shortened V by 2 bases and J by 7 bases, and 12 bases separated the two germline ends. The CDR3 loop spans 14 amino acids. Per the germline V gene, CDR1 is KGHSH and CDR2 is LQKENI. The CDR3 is CASSPRETGNIQYF. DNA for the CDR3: TGTGCCAGCTCACCAAGGGAGACGGGGAACATTCAGTACTTC.

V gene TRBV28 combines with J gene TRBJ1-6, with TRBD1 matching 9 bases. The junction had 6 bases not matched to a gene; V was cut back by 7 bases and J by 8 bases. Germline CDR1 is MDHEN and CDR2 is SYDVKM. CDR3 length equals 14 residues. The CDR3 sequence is CASTTQGAYSPLHF. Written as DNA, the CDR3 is TGTGCCAGCACCACACAGGGGGCCTATTCACCCCTCCACTTT.

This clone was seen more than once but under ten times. The CDR3 nucleotides are TGTGCCAGCAGCAGAGCCCAGGGTTTTCCTTGTCAGCCCCAGCATTTT. Translating it yields CASSRAQGFPCQPQHF. This chain uses TRBV21-1 with TRBJ1-5; the listed D gene, TRBD1, was not tested against the DNA. TRBV21-1 is a pseudogene locus. This CDR3 is 16 amino acids long.